These 24 T cell receptor beta chains originate from one sample sequenced in a study of patients and donors after allogeneic stem cell transplantation. TCRdb called the RT-PCR reads again in MiXCR, with one record for every CDR3 protein. Altogether 920,000 or so distinct CDR3 sequences are present, about a sixth being singletons, with the ten largest covering around 6%. The sample taken for sequencing was blood, either unsorted or a sorted T cell fraction (not recorded which). These receptors all come from a human donor who was either an allogeneic HSCT recipient or a stem cell or donor lymphocyte infusion donor (not recorded which). It is not recorded whose cells these are; they may come from a transplant donor.

This chain links TRBV5-1 with TRBJ1-2; D perhaps matches TRBD1 (5 bases). CDR3 length: 13 residues. V lost 4 bases and J lost 5, with 12 bases in between. CDR1 SGHRS and CDR2 YFSETQ come from the germline V gene. The CDR3, as DNA: TGCGCCAGCAGCAACAGGCAATCATATGGCTACACCTTC. Protein: CASSNRQSYGYTF.

This clonotype has at least ten counts. The chain links TRBV12-3 or TRBV12-4 to TRBJ1-2, with D maybe TRBD1 (5 bases). V gave up 5 bases and J gave up 4 bases, with 11 bases separating them. This CDR3 has 13 residues. CDR3 DNA sequence: TGTGCCAGCAGTGGGGGGAAAGGCTATGGCTACACCTTC. As protein: CASSGGKGYGYTF.

This rearrangement joins TRBV20-1 to TRBJ2-1; maybe TRBD2 (6 bases). Germline loops: CDR1 DFQATT, CDR2 SNEGSKA (reference sequence). Trimming stripped 0 bases from V and 13 bases from J, with 22 bases between. This CDR3 has 15 amino acids. CDR3 in DNA: TGCAGTGCTAGAGATCGGGACTGGAGGGACCCTGTACAGTTCTTC. Amino acids: CSARDRDWRDPVQFF.

This clonotype showed up many times. The chain recombines TRBV12-3 or TRBV12-4 with TRBJ2-7, with a weak D call TRBD2 (5 bases). This CDR3 spans 15 amino acids. Between the trimmed V and J ends, which lost 5 bases and 0 bases, there was a span of 14 bases. The chain's CDR3 is CASSAREPSSYEQYF. CDR3 bases: TGTGCCAGCAGTGCCCGGGAACCTAGCTCCTACGAGCAGTACTTC.

The J gene is TRBJ1-2, the V gene TRBV18, with unresolved D. This CDR3 spans 14 amino acids. The V end lost 3 bases, the J end lost 0 bases, and 8 bases lay between the germline ends. Germline CDR1 reads KGHSH; CDR2 reads LQKENI. The CDR3 sequence is CASSPDQTNYGYTF. The DNA of the CDR3 is TGTGCCAGCTCACCGGATCAGACTAACTATGGCTACACCTTC.

This clonotype was observed a few times. The chain couples TRBV29-1 to TRBJ1-6, with 10 nucleotides matching TRBD1. Germline CDR1 and CDR2: SQVTM and ANQGSEA. The length of the CDR3 is 14 residues. V dropped 7 bases and J dropped 9; count of bases not matched to a gene: 9. DNA of the CDR3: TGCAGCGCCCGGGACAGGGGTGTAGCTTCACCCCTCCACTTT. Its translation: CSARDRGVASPLHF.

This clonotype has a count of ten or more. Here the CDR3 reads CASSLRSFTEAFF. The CDR3 nucleotides read TGTGCCAGCAGTTTAAGAAGTTTCACTGAAGCTTTCTTT. This chain uses TRBV12-3 or TRBV12-4 with TRBJ1-1; D is unclear. V shed 2 bases and J shed 4 bases, with 8 bases lying between them. This CDR3 is 13 amino acids long.

This clonotype was counted ten times or more. This sequence joins TRBV5-1 and TRBJ1-1; 7 nucleotides match TRBD1. The CDR3 extends over 13 amino acids. V dropped 4 bases and J dropped 6; count of bases not matched to a gene: 6. Per the germline V gene, CDR1 is SGHRS and CDR2 is YFSETQ. In DNA form, the CDR3 reads TGCGCCAGCAGCGTGACAGGGACACCTGAAGCTTTCTTT. Translating gives CASSVTGTPEAFF.

This clonotype was seen a few times. The CDR3 DNA reads TGTGCCAGCAGCCAAGCCACGGACGGATGGCCCTCAGATACGCAGTATTTT. Amino acids: CASSQATDGWPSDTQYF. J is TRBJ2-3 and V is TRBV14; D gene uncertain. The CDR3 length is 17 residues. Germline V gene lookup returns CDR1 SGHDN and CDR2 FVKESK. V gave up 1 base and J gave up 4 bases, with 18 bases separating them.

This clonotype came up a few times. The rearrangement links TRBV12-3 or TRBV12-4 to TRBJ1-1; D might be TRBD1 (6 bases). CDR3 size: 13 residues. V was cut by 7 bases and J by 1 base, with 10 bases left in between. CDR3 DNA: TGTGCCAGCACCGACAGGAGGAACACTGAAGCTTTCTTT. Translation gives CASTDRRNTEAFF.

This CDR3 reads CAWSVAGASTDTQYF. The CDR3 DNA is TGTGCCTGGAGTGTAGCGGGGGCTAGCACAGATACGCAGTATTTT. This chain uses TRBV30 with TRBJ2-3; 8 bases line up with TRBD2. CDR1 is GTSNPN and CDR2 is SVGIG in the germline V gene (reference sequence). The length of the CDR3 is 15 residues. The V and J ends lost 0 bases and 0 bases, in that order; junction bases with no gene match: 2.

The chain uses TRBV6-2 or TRBV6-3 and TRBJ2-6; unclear D gene. The ends were cut back, 2 bases at V and 0 bases at J, with 11 bases in the middle. The CDR3 is made up of 17 amino acids. From germline, CDR1 is MNHEY and CDR2 SVGEGT. In nucleotides, the CDR3 is TGTGCCAGCAGTTACGTACGGCCCAGCTCTGGGGCCAACGTCCTGACTTTC. It specifies CASSYVRPSSGANVLTF.

This clonotype was counted only a few times. V is TRBV2 and J is TRBJ2-7; D may be TRBD1 (5 bases). The CDR3 is made up of 13 amino acids. Trimming left V 7 bases short and J 1 base short, with 11 bases between. Germline V gene lookup returns CDR1 SNHLY and CDR2 FYNNEI. Here the CDR3 reads CASNPTASYEQYF. Here the CDR3 DNA reads TGTGCCAGCAATCCGACAGCATCCTACGAGCAGTACTTC.

Only a few counts were recorded for this clonotype. The chain recombines TRBV4-1 with TRBJ2-7; unclear D gene. CDR3 size: 14 residues. V lost 0 bases and J 1 base, leaving 7 bases between the germline ends. Germline V gene data show CDR1 as MGHRA and CDR2 as YSYEKL. Here the CDR3 reads CASSQDGVSYEQYF. The CDR3 DNA reads as TGCGCCAGCAGCCAAGATGGAGTATCCTACGAGCAGTACTTC.

This clonotype was observed a handful of times. The rearrangement joins TRBV5-1 to TRBJ1-4; D is undetermined. Germline CDR1 reads SGHRS; CDR2 reads YFSETQ. There are 15 residues in the CDR3. Trimming took off 4 bases at V and 2 bases at J, with 12 bases between the two ends. The DNA for the CDR3 is TGCGCCAGCAGCCCTGCTCCTTTTACTAATGAAAAACTGTTTTTT. Translated: CASSPAPFTNEKLFF.

This clonotype was counted between two and nine times. This chain connects TRBV20-1 to TRBJ2-7, with 10 nucleotides matching TRBD2. Germline CDR1 is DFQATT and CDR2 is SNEGSKA (reference sequence). The J segment lost 5 bases and the V segment lost 3 bases, leaving 10 bases of the junction unmatched. The CDR3 consists of 15 residues. CDR3 sequence: CSARGMASGSHEQYF. The CDR3 nucleotides read TGCAGTGCTAGGGGTATGGCTAGCGGGAGCCACGAGCAGTACTTC.

This clonotype was recorded a few times. Here the CDR3 DNA reads TGTGCCAGCAGTAACAGGGGAAGGTTCAATCAGCCCCAGCATTTT. Encoded protein: CASSNRGRFNQPQHF. The V call is TRBV6-2 or TRBV6-3, the J call TRBJ1-5, with 7 bases matching TRBD1. The trim removed 5 bases at V and 3 bases at J, leaving 7 bases unmatched. The germline V gene encodes CDR1 MNHEY and CDR2 SVGEGT. The CDR3 length is 15 residues.

This clonotype was detected only a few times. The chain uses TRBV12-3 or TRBV12-4 and TRBJ2-3, with D tentatively TRBD2 (5 bases). Trimming pared 8 bases from V and 0 bases from J, leaving 12 bases between. The CDR3 consists of 14 residues. CDR3 nucleotides: TGTGCCAGCCGGCGGCGGGCTAGCACAGATACGCAGTATTTT. Amino acid sequence: CASRRRASTDTQYF.

This clonotype was seen repeatedly, ten times or more. The gene calls are TRBV10-3 and TRBJ2-2, with D maybe TRBD2 (5 bases). Germline CDR1 and CDR2: ENHRY and SYGVKD. CDR3 length: 16 amino acids. V was clipped by 0 bases and J by 1 base, with 9 bases between them. In nucleotides, the CDR3 is TGTGCCATCAGTGAGTCGCTCGCGGGGAACACCGGGGAGCTGTTTTTT. Its translation is CAISESLAGNTGELFF.

CDR3 sequence: CASSIRTATLSYGYTF. CDR3 DNA sequence: TGTGCCAGTAGTATAAGGACAGCGACATTATCCTATGGCTACACCTTC. The chain joins TRBV19 to TRBJ1-2; D possibly corresponds to TRBD1 (6 bases). Trimming removed 2 bases at V and 4 bases at J, with 17 bases between. CDR1 LNHDA and CDR2 SQIVND come from the germline V gene (reference sequence). The CDR3 loop spans 16 amino acids.

The rearrangement links TRBV9 to TRBJ1-1; a weak D match, TRBD1 (6 bases). Germline V gene lookup returns CDR1 SGDLS and CDR2 YYNGEE. V lost 2 bases, J lost 1 base, and 9 bases lay in between. This CDR3 is 14 amino acids long. The CDR3 region has the DNA TGTGCCAGCAGCGTCAGGGGATCGAACACTGAAGCTTTCTTT. As protein: CASSVRGSNTEAFF.

This sequence joins TRBV24-1 and TRBJ2-3; 8 nucleotides match TRBD2. Germline V lookup: CDR1 KGHDR, CDR2 SFDVKD. The CDR3 extends over 16 amino acids. V shed 0 bases, J shed 0 bases, and the junction held 1 base outside the gene matches. The CDR3 DNA reads as TGTGCCACCAGTGATTTGAAGCGGGGGAGCACAGATACGCAGTATTTT. This encodes CATSDLKRGSTDTQYF.

This clonotype was seen at least ten times. The J gene is TRBJ2-2, the V gene TRBV9, with D unclear. The V end was cut by 1 base, the J end by 0 bases, with 7 bases between. CDR1 is SGDLS and CDR2 is YYNGEE in the germline V gene. The CDR3 has 15 residues. The CDR3 sequence: CASSVRTTNTGELFF. CDR3 DNA sequence: TGTGCCAGCAGCGTAAGAACAACGAACACCGGGGAGCTGTTTTTT.

This clonotype turned up a few times. The chain carries TRBV20-1 and TRBJ2-5, with D maybe TRBD2 (7 bases). The CDR3 has 18 residues. V lost 0 bases, J lost 2 bases, and 22 bases lay in between. The germline gives CDR1 DFQATT, CDR2 SNEGSKA (reference sequence). The CDR3: CSARDRDEGGPPQETQYF. CDR3 bases: TGCAGTGCTAGAGATCGCGATGAGGGGGGGCCCCCACAAGAGACCCAGTACTTC.